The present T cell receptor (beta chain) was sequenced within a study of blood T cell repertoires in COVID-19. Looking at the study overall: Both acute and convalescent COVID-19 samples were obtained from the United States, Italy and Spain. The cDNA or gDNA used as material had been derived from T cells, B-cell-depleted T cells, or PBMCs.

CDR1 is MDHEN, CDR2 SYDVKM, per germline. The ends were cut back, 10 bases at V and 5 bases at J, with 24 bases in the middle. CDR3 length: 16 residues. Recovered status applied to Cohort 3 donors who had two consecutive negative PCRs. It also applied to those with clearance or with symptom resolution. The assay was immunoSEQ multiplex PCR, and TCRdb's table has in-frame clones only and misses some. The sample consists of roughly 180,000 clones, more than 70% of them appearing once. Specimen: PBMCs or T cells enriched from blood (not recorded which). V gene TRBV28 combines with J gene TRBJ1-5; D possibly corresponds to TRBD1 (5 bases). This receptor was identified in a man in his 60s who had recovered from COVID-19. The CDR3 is CATRGREGSGDQPQHF. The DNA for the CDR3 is TGTGCCACCCGAGGCAGGGAGGGGAGTGGTGATCAGCCCCAGCATTTT.